This record looks at one T cell receptor (beta chain) sequence and its context. Its antigen is undetermined. The CDR3 has 12 residues. The germline V gene has CDR1 MNHNS and CDR2 SASEGT. With 8 bases clipped from V and 0 bases from J, the junction kept 1 base outside the gene matches. This record belongs to a study of cytomegalovirus exposure and HLA in healthy donors. Use of 60 Vbeta and 13 Jbeta primers characterized the PCR. Produced via immunoSEQ multiplex PCR; TCRdb's table is partial and in-frame only. The sample holds fewer than 250,000 clones, 85% to 90% seen once. Study-wide results and limits: Accurate prediction of most subjects' HLA-A and HLA-B alleles from TCR beta sequences was reported. Researchers had no immune exposure information except CMV serostatus available. Common viral pathogens seemed to be connected with several of the most significant clusters, according to a later analysis. Later genetic work tied a missense DCLRE1C variant to beta-chain V and J trimming.

The TCR comes from a man between 25 and 39 years old in good health and CMV-seronegative. V and J are TRBV6-1 and TRBJ2-7, with 7 bases fitting TRBD1. Source material: PBMCs. Here the CDR3 reads CASWDSSYEQYF. The CDR3 nucleotides are TGTGCCAGCTGGGACAGCTCCTACGAGCAGTACTTC.